This TCR beta chain was identified during a study of cytomegalovirus exposure and HLA in healthy donors. Findings and caveats of the study: Researchers reported that a few CMV-associated chains were confirmed in vitro as CMV antigen-specific. Many donors carried some public TCRs, although rarity characterized most TCR sequences.

Primers for the PCR totalled 60 Vbeta and 13 Jbeta. Produced via immunoSEQ multiplex PCR; TCRdb's table is partial and in-frame only. The repertoire consists of some 170,000 clones, with approximately 76% occurring once and the leading ten covering about 1.3%. Comment on this clone: Antigen: not known.

This CDR3 spans 17 amino acids. V trimming: 2 bases; J trimming: 2 bases; junction bases outside the gene matches: 9. Germline CDR1 is LNHDA and CDR2 is SQIVND (reference sequence). This chain joins TRBV19 and TRBJ1-5; 7 bases align to TRBD1. The sequence was obtained from a man in his fifties or sixties in good health and CMV-seronegative. The source material was PBMCs. The CDR3 loop reads CASSIYQGGTGNQPQHF. The CDR3, as DNA: TGTGCCAGTAGTATATATCAGGGGGGCACCGGCAATCAGCCCCAGCATTTT.